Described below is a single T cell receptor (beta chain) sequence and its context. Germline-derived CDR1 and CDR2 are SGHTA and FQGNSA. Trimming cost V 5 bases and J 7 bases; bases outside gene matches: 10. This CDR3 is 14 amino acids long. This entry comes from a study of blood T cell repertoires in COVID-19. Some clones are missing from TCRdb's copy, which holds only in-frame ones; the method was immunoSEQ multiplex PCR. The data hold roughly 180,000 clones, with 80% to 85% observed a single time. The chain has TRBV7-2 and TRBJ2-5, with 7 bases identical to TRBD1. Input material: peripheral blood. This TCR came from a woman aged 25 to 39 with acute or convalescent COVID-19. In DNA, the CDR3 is TGTGCCAGCAGCCTGGACAGGCTCAGAGGGACCCAGTACTTC. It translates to CASSLDRLRGTQYF.